The next 19 T cell receptor beta chains were all read from a single sample in a study of vaccination effects on CD4 cells after COVID-19. Once cultured for 10 days, the cells underwent separation to obtain CD4+ T cells. These receptors have no identified antigens. Sequencing was performed with immunoSEQ multiplex PCR; in TCRdb, only in-frame clones are kept and a portion is missing. The profile covers around 30,000 clones, with 65% appearing a single time and about 9.8% taken by the ten largest. The starting material was CD4+ T cells from PBMCs cultured without peptide, obtained before COVID-19 vaccination. These receptors originate from a human donor who received a COVID-19 vaccine.

This clone was found a few times. V gene TRBV2 combines with J gene TRBJ1-2; D gene uncertain. The CDR3 is 11 residues long. Trimming pared 5 bases from V and 8 bases from J, leaving 9 bases between. Germline V gives CDR1 SNHLY, CDR2 FYNNEI. This CDR3 reads CASSYAGGYTF. CDR3 bases: TGTGCCAGCAGTTATGCGGGAGGCTACACCTTC.

J is TRBJ2-7 and V is TRBV21-1. TRBV21-1 is listed as a pseudogene. The CDR3 has 13 amino acids. The DNA for the CDR3 is TGTGCCAGCAGCAAAGGCCGTAGGGACGAGCAGTACTTC. Its protein product is CASSKGRRDEQYF.

This clone was seen more than once but under ten times. The chain recombines TRBV15 with TRBJ1-1; unclear D gene. Germline V gene sequence: CDR1 LNHNV, CDR2 YYDKDF (reference sequence). The CDR3 sequence is 14 residues long. V shed 0 bases and J shed 4 bases, with 9 bases lying between them. In DNA, the CDR3 is TGTGCCACCAGCAGAGATTGGGAGGGCACTGAAGCTTTCTTT. Residues: CATSRDWEGTEAFF.

V gene TRBV6-5 combines with J gene TRBJ1-5; D is possibly TRBD1 (6 bases). V was shortened by 6 bases and J by 4 bases, with 10 bases between the two germline ends. The V gene's germline CDR1 is MNHEY and CDR2 SVGAGI. CDR3 length: 13 residues. The CDR3 nucleotides read TGTGCCAGCAGACCCGACAGGAATCAGCCCCAGCATTTT. It codes for CASRPDRNQPQHF.

This sequence joins TRBV9 and TRBJ2-1; 10 bases align to TRBD2. Germline loops: CDR1 SGDLS, CDR2 YYNGEE. The V and J ends lost 0 bases and 6 bases, in that order; junction bases with no gene match: 6. This CDR3 has 16 amino acids. The CDR3 is CASSVELAGVFNEQFF. The CDR3 bases are TGTGCCAGCAGCGTAGAGCTAGCGGGAGTGTTCAATGAGCAGTTCTTC.

The chain joins TRBV10-3 to TRBJ2-3; 7 nucleotides match TRBD2. The CDR3 is made up of 15 amino acids. The V segment lost 6 bases and the J segment 0 bases; nucleotides outside the gene matches: 6. CDR1 is ENHRY, CDR2 SYGVKD, per germline. The CDR3 sequence is CAISLADASTDTQYF. For the CDR3, the DNA is TGTGCCATCAGCCTAGCGGACGCTAGCACAGATACGCAGTATTTT.

Here the CDR3 DNA reads TGTGCCAGCATCAGACTAGCGGGAGTTGACGAGCAGTACTTC. Translating it yields CASIRLAGVDEQYF. The V gene is TRBV6-5, the J gene TRBJ2-7; 12 nucleotides line up with TRBD2. The CDR3 totals 14 residues. Germline loops: CDR1 MNHEY, CDR2 SVGAGI. V dropped 7 bases and J dropped 5; count of bases not matched to a gene: 6.

The chain is built from TRBV3-1 (or the pseudogene TRBV3-2) and TRBJ1-1; D possibly corresponds to TRBD1 (5 bases). Germline-derived CDR1 and CDR2 are LGHDT and YNNKEL (reference sequence). The CDR3 has 14 amino acids. V shed 6 bases and J shed 1 base, with 12 bases lying between them. The CDR3 DNA follows: TGTGCCAGCAGACTCGACCAGGGGAACACTGAAGCTTTCTTT. Translation gives CASRLDQGNTEAFF.

The rearrangement joins TRBV2 to TRBJ2-1; D is undetermined. This CDR3 is 11 amino acids long. The V gene's germline CDR1 is SNHLY and CDR2 FYNNEI. V shed 5 bases and J shed 7 bases, with 6 bases lying between them. The CDR3 reads CASSPWNEQFF. For the CDR3, the DNA is TGTGCCAGCAGTCCTTGGAATGAGCAGTTCTTC.

The J gene is TRBJ2-1, the V gene TRBV2; D gene uncertain. Germline assignment: CDR1 SNHLY and CDR2 FYNNEI. This CDR3 has 13 amino acids. Trimming removed 5 bases from V and 4 bases from J, with 9 bases in between. CDR3 loop: CASSFDRYNEQFF. The CDR3 bases are TGTGCCAGCAGTTTTGACCGATACAATGAGCAGTTCTTC.

V and J are TRBV11-2 and TRBJ2-7; D is uncertain. V was shortened by 1 base and J by 1 base, with 8 bases between the two germline ends. The CDR3 runs to 14 residues. Germline V gene sequence: CDR1 SGHAT, CDR2 FQNNGV. CDR3 coding DNA: TGTGCCAGCAGCTTAGCTCTGGAATCCTACGAGCAGTACTTC. Translation: CASSLALESYEQYF. The whole variable domain, filled in from reference TRBV11-2 and TRBJ2-7, reads EAGVAQSPRYKIIEKRQSVAFWCNPISGHATLYWYQQILGQGPKLLIQFQNNGVVDDSQLPKDRFSAERLKGVDSTLKIQPAKLEDSAVYLCASSLALESYEQYFGPGTRLTVT.

The chain is built from TRBV19 and TRBJ2-3; 10 nucleotides match TRBD2. The V gene's germline CDR1 is LNHDA and CDR2 SQIVND (reference sequence). The CDR3 sequence is 15 residues long. V shed 4 bases and J 2 bases; nucleotides not matched to a gene: 3. As DNA, the CDR3 is TGTGCCAGTAGTACAACTAGCGGGGTCACAGATACGCAGTATTTT. It translates to CASSTTSGVTDTQYF.

This chain links TRBV2 with TRBJ2-6, with a possible D match to TRBD1 (5 bases). V was pared by 6 bases and J by 2 bases, with 14 bases between. Germline CDR1 and CDR2: SNHLY and FYNNEI. This CDR3 spans 16 amino acids. The CDR3 DNA sequence: TGTGCCAGCAGCCATTCGTCAGGGACTGGGGCCAACGTCCTGACTTTC. Its protein is CASSHSSGTGANVLTF. Together with reference TRBV2 and TRBJ2-6, the CDR3 gives the full variable domain: EPEVTQTPSHQVTQMGQEVILRCVPISNHLYFYWYRQILGQKVEFLVSFYNNEISEKSEIFDDQFSVERPDGSNFTLKIRSTKLEDSAMYFCASSHSSGTGANVLTFGAGSRLTVL.

This clone occurred once. The J gene is TRBJ2-3, the V gene TRBV4-2; the match to TRBD1 covers 11 bases. V trimming: 4 bases; J trimming: 1 base; junction bases outside the gene matches: 4. CDR3 size: 16 residues. Germline CDR1 and CDR2: LGHNA and YNFKEQ. CDR3 sequence reads: CASSLDRGRRTDTQYF. In DNA form, the CDR3 reads TGTGCCAGCAGCCTGGACAGGGGGCGCCGCACAGATACGCAGTATTTT.

The gene calls are TRBV24-1 and TRBJ2-2; 12 nucleotides match TRBD2. Germline lookup yields CDR1 KGHDR and CDR2 SFDVKD. This CDR3 is built from 17 residues. V lost 4 bases and J lost 5; bases outside the gene matches: 7. CDR3 in DNA: TGTGCCACCAGTGAAATAGGGACTAGCGGGCAAACCGGGGAGCTGTTTTTT. As protein: CATSEIGTSGQTGELFF.

As regards this clone: At one end, the junction sequence differs from germline, possibly due to a read error. The rearrangement uses TRBV11-2 and TRBJ2-5; 10 bases map to TRBD1. The CDR3 spans 15 residues. Germline V lookup: CDR1 SGHAT, CDR2 FQNNGV. In DNA, the CDR3 is TGTGCCAGCAGAACGATCAGAAGACAGGGGGCCCTAGTGGACTTC. Amino acids: CASRTIRRQGALVDF.

The V gene is TRBV18, the J gene TRBJ1-2, with D perhaps matching TRBD1 (5 bases). In germline, CDR1 is KGHSH, CDR2 LQKENI. The CDR3 has 13 residues. Deletions cut 6 bases from V and 2 bases from J, with 10 bases between. The CDR3, as DNA: TGTGCCAGCTCTGACGGGGACAACTATGGCTACACCTTC. Translation gives CASSDGDNYGYTF.

The chain joins TRBV19 to TRBJ2-1, with TRBD2 matching over 8 bases. CDR1 is LNHDA and CDR2 is SQIVND in the germline V gene (reference sequence). The CDR3 has 13 residues. Trimming cost V 5 bases and J 4 bases; bases outside gene matches: 1. The CDR3 loop reads CASSERGYNEQFF. The CDR3 region has the DNA TGTGCCAGTAGTGAGCGGGGGTACAATGAGCAGTTCTTC.

The table lists this clone with a count of one. This chain uses TRBV5-1 with TRBJ1-2; 8 nucleotides line up with TRBD1. This CDR3 has 13 residues. Germline trimming cut 4 bases from V and 7 bases from J; bases unmatched to any gene: 6. Per the germline V gene, CDR1 is SGHRS and CDR2 is YFSETQ. The CDR3 bases are TGCGCCAGCAGCCTGGACAGGGCGGCTGGCTACACCTTC. Its protein product is CASSLDRAAGYTF.